Each of the 5 T cell receptor beta chains below was sequenced from the same sample in a study of blood T cell repertoires in COVID-19. Clones were sequenced by immunoSEQ multiplex PCR, and TCRdb holds only the in-frame ones, with some missing. This sample yields 200,000 to 300,000 clones, of which approximately 80% are seen a single time; under 2% belongs to the top ten. Specimen: peripheral blood. The source of these receptors is a woman older than 75 with acute or convalescent COVID-19.

In DNA form, the CDR3 reads TGTGCCAGCAGCCTAAGACATTCCTACGAGCAGTACTTC. It translates to CASSLRHSYEQYF. The chain combines TRBV11-3 with TRBJ2-7; D gene uncertain. There are 13 residues in the CDR3. V lost 5 bases and J 1 base, leaving 9 bases between the germline ends. Germline CDR1 and CDR2: SGHNT and YENEEA.

This chain connects TRBV14 to TRBJ2-7, with no clear D. The V and J ends lost 2 bases and 7 bases respectively, with 12 bases between them. There are 13 residues in the CDR3. CDR1 is SGHDN and CDR2 is FVKESK in the germline V gene. CDR3 DNA: TGTGCCAGCAGCCAACACTCCGCGTGGGAGCAGTACTTC. It yields the protein CASSQHSAWEQYF.

The chain uses TRBV5-6 and TRBJ1-2; D might be TRBD1 (5 bases). This CDR3 has 15 amino acids. Germline CDR1 reads SGHDT; CDR2 reads YYEEEE. The V and J ends lost 2 bases and 3 bases respectively, with 14 bases between them. CDR3 loop: CASSFVIGEDYGYTF. The CDR3 DNA sequence: TGTGCCAGCAGCTTTGTGATAGGGGAGGACTATGGCTACACCTTC.

Here the CDR3 reads CASSTSEHSGNTIYF. Written as DNA, the CDR3 is TGTGCCAGCAGCACCAGTGAACACTCTGGAAACACCATATATTTT. The chain is built from TRBV7-6 and TRBJ1-3, with D unclear. The CDR3 has 15 amino acids. Germline V gene lookup returns CDR1 SGHVS and CDR2 FNYEAQ. The V end lost 5 bases, the J end lost 0 bases, and 11 bases lay between the germline ends. Using reference TRBV7-6 and TRBJ1-3 for the parts outside the CDR3, the full variable domain is GAGVSQSPRYKVTKRGQDVALRCDPISGHVSLYWYRQALGQGPEFLTYFNYEAQQDKSGLPNDRFSAERPEGSISTLTIQRTEQRDSAMYRCASSTSEHSGNTIYFGEGSWLTVV.

This clone was seen only once. The chain is built from TRBV7-2 and TRBJ1-1; 8 positions match TRBD1. The V segment lost 5 bases and the J segment 4 bases; nucleotides outside the gene matches: 9. Germline-derived CDR1 and CDR2 are SGHTA and FQGNSA. The CDR3 is 15 amino acids. The CDR3 protein is CASSQRTGWATEAFF. The CDR3 nucleotides are TGTGCCAGCAGCCAACGGACAGGGTGGGCCACTGAAGCTTTCTTT.